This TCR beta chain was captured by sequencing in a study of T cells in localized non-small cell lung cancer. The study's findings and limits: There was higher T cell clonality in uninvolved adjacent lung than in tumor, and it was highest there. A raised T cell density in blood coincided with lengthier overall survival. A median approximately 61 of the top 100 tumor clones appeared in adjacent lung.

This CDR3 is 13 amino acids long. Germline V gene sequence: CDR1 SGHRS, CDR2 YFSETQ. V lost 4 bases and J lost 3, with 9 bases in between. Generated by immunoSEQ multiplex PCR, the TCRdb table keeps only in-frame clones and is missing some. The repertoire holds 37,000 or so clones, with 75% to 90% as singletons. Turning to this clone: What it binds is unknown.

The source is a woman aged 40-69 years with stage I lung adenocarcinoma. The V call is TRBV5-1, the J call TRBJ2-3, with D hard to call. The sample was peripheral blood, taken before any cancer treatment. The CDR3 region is CASSTLGTDTQYF. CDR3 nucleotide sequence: TGCGCCAGCAGCACCTTGGGGACAGATACGCAGTATTTT.